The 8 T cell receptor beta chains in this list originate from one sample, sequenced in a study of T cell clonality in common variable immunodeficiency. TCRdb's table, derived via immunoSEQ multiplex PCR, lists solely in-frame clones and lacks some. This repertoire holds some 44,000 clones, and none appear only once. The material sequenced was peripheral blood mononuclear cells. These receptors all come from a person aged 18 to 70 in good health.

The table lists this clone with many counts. Incomplete CDR3 DNA: TGCAGTGCTAGAACCGGGACTAATGAAAAA. It specifies CSARTGTNEK. The CDR3 in full is CSARTGTNEKLFF. This chain links TRBV20-1 with TRBJ1-4; D remains unclear. The CDR3 goes on 3 residues after the read ends, and that part is filled in from the germline J gene. Trimming removed 2 bases at V and 2 bases at J, with 6 bases between. Germline V lookup: CDR1 DFQATT, CDR2 SNEGSKA (reference sequence). The CDR3 covers 13 residues.

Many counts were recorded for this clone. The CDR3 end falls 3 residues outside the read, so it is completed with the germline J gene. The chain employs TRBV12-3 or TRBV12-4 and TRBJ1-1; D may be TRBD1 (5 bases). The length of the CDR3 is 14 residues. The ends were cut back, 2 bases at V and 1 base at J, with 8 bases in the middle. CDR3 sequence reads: CASSLWGGNTEAFF. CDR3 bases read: TGTGCCAGCAGTTTATGGGGGGGGAACACTGAA.

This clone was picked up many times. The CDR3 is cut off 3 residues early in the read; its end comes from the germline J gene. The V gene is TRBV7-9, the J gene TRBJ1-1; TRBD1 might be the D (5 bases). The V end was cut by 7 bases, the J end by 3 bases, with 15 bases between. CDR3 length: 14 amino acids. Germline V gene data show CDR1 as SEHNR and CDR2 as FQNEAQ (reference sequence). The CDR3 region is CASNSQGGDTEAFF. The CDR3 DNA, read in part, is TGTGCCAGCAACTCCCAGGGTGGGGACACTGAA.

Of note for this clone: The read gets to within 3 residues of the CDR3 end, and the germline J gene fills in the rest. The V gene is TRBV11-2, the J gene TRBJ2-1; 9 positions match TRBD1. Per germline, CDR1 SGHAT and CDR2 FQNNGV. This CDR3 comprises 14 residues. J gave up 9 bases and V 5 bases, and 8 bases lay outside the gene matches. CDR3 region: CASSRTGDSGEQFF. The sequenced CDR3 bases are TGTGCCAGCAGCCGGACAGGGGATAGCGGTGAG.

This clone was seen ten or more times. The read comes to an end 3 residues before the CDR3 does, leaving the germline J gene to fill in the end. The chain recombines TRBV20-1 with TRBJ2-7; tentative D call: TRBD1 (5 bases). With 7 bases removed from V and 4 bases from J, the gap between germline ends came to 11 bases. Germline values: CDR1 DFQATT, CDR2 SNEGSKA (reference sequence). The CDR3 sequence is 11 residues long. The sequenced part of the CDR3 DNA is TGCAGTGGCGTACGACAGTACGAG. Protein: CSGVRQYE. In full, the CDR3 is CSGVRQYEQYF.

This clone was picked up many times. CDR3 sequence reads: CASSLSQGPYNEQFF. CDR3 DNA (partial): TGTGCCAGCAGCTTATCCCAGGGGCCCTACAATGAG. The chain has TRBV7-3 and TRBJ2-1; maybe TRBD1 (6 bases). Read data end 3 residues before the CDR3 end; the end is taken from the germline J gene. In germline, CDR1 is SGHTA, CDR2 FQGTGA. The V end lost 2 bases, the J end lost 2 bases, and 10 bases lay between the germline ends. The CDR3 contains 15 residues.

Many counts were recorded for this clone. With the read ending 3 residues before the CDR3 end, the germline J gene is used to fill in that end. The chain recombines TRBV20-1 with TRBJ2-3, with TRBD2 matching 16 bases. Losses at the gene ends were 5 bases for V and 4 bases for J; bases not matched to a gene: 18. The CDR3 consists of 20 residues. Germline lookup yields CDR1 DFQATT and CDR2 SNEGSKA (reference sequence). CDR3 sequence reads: CSAVHPGLAGGPLSADTQYF. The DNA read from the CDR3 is TGCAGTGCTGTCCATCCGGGACTAGCGGGGGGGCCCCTTTCCGCAGATACG.

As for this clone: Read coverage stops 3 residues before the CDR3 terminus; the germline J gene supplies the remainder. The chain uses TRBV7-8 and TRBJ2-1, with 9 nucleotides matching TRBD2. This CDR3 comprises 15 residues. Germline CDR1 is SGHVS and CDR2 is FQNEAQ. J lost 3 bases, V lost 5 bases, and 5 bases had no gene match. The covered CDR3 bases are TGTGCCAGCAGCGCGAGACTAGCGGTCTACAATGAG. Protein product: CASSARLAVYNE. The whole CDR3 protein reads CASSARLAVYNEQFF. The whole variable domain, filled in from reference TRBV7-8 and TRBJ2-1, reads GAGVSQSPRYKVAKRGQDVALRCDPISGHVSLFWYQQALGQGPEFLTYFQNEAQLDKSGLPSDRFFAERPEGSVSTLKIQRTQQEDSAVYLCASSARLAVYNEQFFGPGTRLTVL.